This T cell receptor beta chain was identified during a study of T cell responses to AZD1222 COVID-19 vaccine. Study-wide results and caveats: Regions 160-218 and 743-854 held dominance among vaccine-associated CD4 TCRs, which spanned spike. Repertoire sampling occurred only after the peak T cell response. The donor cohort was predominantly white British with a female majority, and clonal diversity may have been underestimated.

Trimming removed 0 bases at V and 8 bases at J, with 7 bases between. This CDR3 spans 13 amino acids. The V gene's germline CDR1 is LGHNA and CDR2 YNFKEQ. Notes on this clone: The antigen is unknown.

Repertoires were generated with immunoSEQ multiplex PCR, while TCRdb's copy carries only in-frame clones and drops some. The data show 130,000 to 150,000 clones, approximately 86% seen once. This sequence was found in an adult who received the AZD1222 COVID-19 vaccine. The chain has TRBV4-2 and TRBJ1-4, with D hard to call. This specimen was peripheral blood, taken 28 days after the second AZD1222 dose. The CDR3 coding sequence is TGTGCCAGCAGCCAAGATCAAGTAGAAAAACTGTTTTTT. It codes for CASSQDQVEKLFF.